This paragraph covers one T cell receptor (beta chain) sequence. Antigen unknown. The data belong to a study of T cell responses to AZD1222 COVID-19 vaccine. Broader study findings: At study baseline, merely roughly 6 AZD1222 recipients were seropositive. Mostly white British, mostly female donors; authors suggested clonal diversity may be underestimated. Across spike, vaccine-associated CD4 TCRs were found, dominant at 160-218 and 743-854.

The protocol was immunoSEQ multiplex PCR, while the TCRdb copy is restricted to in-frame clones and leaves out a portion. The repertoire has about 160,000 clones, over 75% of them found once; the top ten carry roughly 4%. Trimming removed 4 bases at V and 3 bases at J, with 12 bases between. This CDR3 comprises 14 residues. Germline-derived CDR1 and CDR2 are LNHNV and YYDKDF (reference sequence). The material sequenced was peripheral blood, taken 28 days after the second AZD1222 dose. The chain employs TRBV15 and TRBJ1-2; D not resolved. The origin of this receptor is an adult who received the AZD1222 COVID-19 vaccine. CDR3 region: CATSITSRDYGYTF. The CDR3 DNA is TGTGCCACCAGCATCACCTCCCGCGACTATGGCTACACCTTC. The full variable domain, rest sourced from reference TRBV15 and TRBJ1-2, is DAMVIQNPRYQVTQFGKPVTLSCSQTLNHNVMYWYQQKSSQAPKLLFHYYDKDFNNEADTPDNFQSRRPNTSFCFLDIRSPGLGDTAMYLCATSITSRDYGYTFGSGTRLTVV.